Detailed here is one TCR beta chain. This clonotype occurred many times. The antigen this receptor binds is unknown. Base qualities are not provided; no much larger clone lies one nucleotide away. A distance of 11 bases separates the germline ends of V and J, which lose 3 bases and 3 bases respectively. The germline V gene supplies CDR1 MNHEY and CDR2 SVGAGI. CDR3 length: 14 amino acids, cysteine to phenylalanine. Only the CDR3 part of the read is kept: 42 bases, read in frame from the first base. These data come from a study of Graves' ophthalmopathy and Graves' hyperthyroidism (dated by TCRdb to the late 2010s). For context, the study as a whole: Peripheral blood was collected at initial diagnosis, before any treatment. In five or six hyperthyroidism patients, the T-cell repertoire of thyroid tissue was compared with the T-cell repertoire of blood. The 90 to 100 discovery patients were randomly split 7:3 into training and test sets. In total, some 140 blood samples were TCR-sequenced: 40 to 45 ophthalmopathy, about 75 hyperthyroidism and 17 hyperthyroidism-to-ophthalmopathy patients. An independent validation cohort was composed of around 19 hyperthyroidism patients and around 15 patients who later progressed from hyperthyroidism to ophthalmopathy. Following sampling, methimazole starting at 30 mg daily was administered to hyperthyroidism patients, and high-dose intravenous methylprednisolone was administered to ophthalmopathy patients. To explore V-J signatures that distinguish ophthalmopathy from hyperthyroidism, a discovery set of more than 90 patients was enrolled, made up of some 41 with ophthalmopathy and some 60 with stable hyperthyroidism. The study used signatures of the TCR beta repertoire to tell Graves' ophthalmopathy apart from Graves' hyperthyroidism and to predict which patients would progress to ophthalmopathy.

Ophthalmopathy patients had moderately to severely active disease, Clinical Activity Score of at least 3, NOSPECS grade of at least 4, and disease duration under 3 months. Anyone with other autoimmune diseases, uncontrolled infections, pregnancy or lactation was excluded from the study. Clinical symptoms, serum thyroxine, TRAb, thyroid ultrasound and orbital computed tomography formed the basis of the diagnosis. Ficoll-Paque density gradient centrifugation was used to isolate PBMCs from around 9.1 ml of fresh peripheral blood. Trizol reagent was used to extract the total RNA, and its quality was then checked on an Agilent 2100 Bioanalyzer. For repertoire sequencing, the TCR beta CDR3 regions were amplified from RNA transcripts. The first round was an RT-PCR using HTBI primers with the Qiagen OneStep RT-PCR kit, and this first round was followed by a second-round multiplex PCR, then size selection and purification. The libraries underwent paired-end sequencing with 100 bp reads on an Illumina HiSeq2000. In the original analysis: SOAPnuke was used to process the reads, throwing out any read that had adapters, had uncalled bases, had a mean Phred below 15, or lacked an exact constant-primer or identifier match. COPE v1.2.5 was used to merge the high-quality paired reads. Clonotypes were defined as unique nucleotide sequences and were aligned to IMGT TRB V, D and J references using MiTCR v1.1. Only V-J combinations with frequency above 0.0001 were analysed, covering over 98% of repertoires. For each V-J combination, a TCR clonal expansion and chaos score was defined as the ratio of F50 clonal expansion to chaos observed in the TCRdist matrix. Welch's t-statistics and random forest were used to reduce features to 13 V-J combinations, which were fed into a naive Bayes classifier. Thyroid-blood repertoire similarity was quantified with the Morisita-Horn index. TCRdb took the public reads, trimmed them with fastp at Q25, ran MiXCR for clone calling and kept in-frame beta chains. Entries are consolidated by CDR3 protein sequence, retaining the most common genes and DNA. The V and J calls and clone size are TCRdb's, not the authors'. Counted in this sample were fewer than 250,000 distinct CDR3 sequences; 25% to 35% of them appeared once. The top ten clonotypes cover about 9.1% of the sample.

General study outcomes and caveats: In validation, the model predicted ophthalmopathy progression with 55% to 71% sensitivity and roughly 72% specificity; more than ten predicted patients were CT-confirmed with GO in a median of roughly 6.8 months. Most expanded thyroid clonotypes with a frequency above 0.001 also appeared in blood, which suggests that blood repertoires may reflect the immune response in the thyroid. Ophthalmopathy was separated from stable hyperthyroidism by the 13-signature model with just under 90% sensitivity and around 81% specificity in cross-validation and with 80%/75% in the test set. Sample size was not statistically predetermined, and group allocation was not concealed from the investigators.

The sequenced material came from peripheral blood. The rearranged chain carries TRBV6-5 and TRBJ2-5; a weak D assignment points to TRBD1 (6 bases agree). This sequence was found in a man aged 50 or older with Graves' ophthalmopathy. Donor details come from another sample of the same person, matched by shared clones. The CDR3 protein is CASSYGAGEETQYF. The bases read TGTGCCAGCAGTTATGGGGCAGGGGAAGAGACCCAGTACTTC.